This entry lists 23 T cell receptor beta chains sequenced from one sample in a study of Ad26.COV2.S vaccination and SARS-CoV-2 variants (dated by TCRdb to the early 2020s). Libraries were prepared through the immunoSEQ multiplex PCR assay. Imported from immuneACCESS, the table was reduced by TCRdb to in-frame sequences with V and J called. These copies leave out some clones; in studies compared against another copy, an unresolved V gene accounts for under half, and the cause of the remainder is not known. The sample includes 320,000 or so clones, with about 90% observed a single time. Around 5.5% of the sample is held by the ten biggest clonotypes. The treatment or condition label here, explained by the study, means: over 15 received Ad26.COV2.S at low or high dose, single or two shots; 5 received placebo; per-sample allocation not given. For vaccine and placebo recipients, the sequenced repertoires came from samples collected on day 63 after the first injection.

The specimen was peripheral blood, collected in a trial of Ad26.COV2.S vaccine versus placebo. These receptor sequences come from a person between 18 and 65 years old who received the Ad26.COV2.S COVID-19 vaccine or a placebo.

The chain couples TRBV7-2 to TRBJ1-5; no reliable D call. Germline lookup yields CDR1 SGHTA and CDR2 FQGNSA. The ends were cut back, 1 base at V and 9 bases at J, with 16 bases in the middle. The CDR3 covers 15 residues. The CDR3 nucleotides are TGTGCCAGCAGCTTAGAGGGTTCCCGGATTCTGCCCCAGCATTTT. Translation gives CASSLEGSRILPQHF.

This chain connects TRBV5-1 to TRBJ2-1; tentatively, D is TRBD1 (6 bases). V was pared by 4 bases and J by 6 bases, with 14 bases between. This CDR3 comprises 14 residues. The V gene's germline CDR1 is SGHRS and CDR2 YFSETQ. The CDR3 coding sequence is TGCGCCAGCAGCCTGGAAGTACAGGGCAATGAGCAGTTCTTC. It translates to CASSLEVQGNEQFF.

DNA of the CDR3: TGTGCCAGCAGCTTGTCTGGGAGGGAGTGGGTTGATGAGCAGTTCTTC. This encodes CASSLSGREWVDEQFF. The J gene is TRBJ2-1, the V gene TRBV5-4; 7 bases are a match to TRBD2. The germline gives CDR1 SGHNT, CDR2 YYREEE (reference sequence). The CDR3 consists of 16 residues. Trimming cost V 1 base and J 8 bases; bases outside gene matches: 12.

The chain recombines TRBV19 with TRBJ1-1; possible D gene TRBD1, 6 bases. CDR3 length equals 15 residues. The germline gives CDR1 LNHDA, CDR2 SQIVND (reference sequence). The germline V and J ends were trimmed by 7 bases and 1 base, with 16 bases remaining between them. Here the CDR3 DNA reads TGTGCCAGTAAAAAAACTCCACAGGGGAACACTGAAGCTTTCTTT. It yields the protein CASKKTPQGNTEAFF.

This sequence joins TRBV19 and TRBJ2-6, with D perhaps matching TRBD1 or TRBD2 (5 bases each). Germline CDR1 reads LNHDA; CDR2 reads SQIVND (reference sequence). This CDR3 contains 15 residues. V was shortened by 7 bases and J by 3 bases, with 13 bases between the two germline ends. Here the CDR3 reads CASNRGAFGANVLTF. CDR3 in DNA: TGTGCCAGTAACCGAGGGGCGTTTGGGGCCAACGTCCTGACTTTC.

The chain is built from TRBV4-3 and TRBJ2-1; D is possibly TRBD2 (6 bases). From germline, CDR1 is LGHNA and CDR2 YSLEER. The CDR3 loop spans 14 amino acids. V was clipped by 0 bases and J by 6 bases, with 9 bases between them. CDR3 DNA: TGCGCCAGCAGCCAAGACGGGACTCCCAATGAGCAGTTCTTC. This encodes CASSQDGTPNEQFF.

CDR3 in DNA: TGTGCCAGCAGTTCTGCCGACATTTATAATTCACCCCTCCACTTT. Translation: CASSSADIYNSPLHF. The chain uses TRBV6-5 and TRBJ1-6; D remains unclear. Trimming stripped 4 bases from V and 4 bases from J, with 11 bases between. This CDR3 contains 15 residues. Germline V gene data show CDR1 as MNHEY and CDR2 as SVGAGI.

This chain links TRBV6-5 with TRBJ2-5; D is perhaps TRBD2 (6 bases). The CDR3 loop spans 14 amino acids. Germline V gives CDR1 MNHEY, CDR2 SVGAGI. Deletions cut 0 bases from V and 7 bases from J, with 12 bases between. In DNA form, the CDR3 reads TGTGCCAGCAGTTACTCAGGGACTTACGGGACCCAGTACTTC. Protein sequence: CASSYSGTYGTQYF.

The count of this clone is one. This sequence joins TRBV6-6 and TRBJ2-7; D may be TRBD1 (5 bases). Germline V lookup: CDR1 MNHNY, CDR2 SVGAGI (reference sequence). The V gene lost 5 bases and the J gene lost 3 bases, with 20 bases spanning the gap. The CDR3 is made up of 16 amino acids. For the CDR3, the DNA is TGTGCCAGCAGTCGAAGACAGATCTCAAGGGTCTACGAGCAGTACTTC. It is translated as CASSRRQISRVYEQYF.

The chain links TRBV19 to TRBJ1-1; D unresolved. Germline V lookup: CDR1 LNHDA, CDR2 SQIVND (reference sequence). The CDR3 consists of 12 residues. The V gene lost 8 bases and the J gene lost 4 bases, with 11 bases spanning the gap. The CDR3 sequence is CASRSGSTEAFF. Here the CDR3 DNA reads TGTGCCAGTCGTTCGGGTTCCACTGAAGCTTTCTTT.

This chain uses TRBV28 with TRBJ2-7; maybe TRBD1 (6 bases). Trimming removed 1 base from V and 5 bases from J, with 12 bases in between. The CDR3 contains 14 residues. The germline CDR1 and CDR2 sequences are MDHEN and SYDVKM. This CDR3 is CASSLSDRWDEQYV. CDR3 bases: TGTGCCAGCAGTTTATCAGACAGGTGGGACGAGCAGTACGTC.

The chain has TRBV18 and TRBJ1-1, with 10 bases identical to TRBD1. Germline loops: CDR1 KGHSH, CDR2 LQKENI. The CDR3 extends over 15 amino acids. Trimming removed 7 bases from V and 1 base from J; junction bases left unmatched: 6. The CDR3 DNA sequence: TGTGCCAGCTTGGGGACAGGGGTGGGGAACACTGAAGCTTTCTTT. Its translation is CASLGTGVGNTEAFF.

This rearrangement joins TRBV6-5 to TRBJ1-1; 7 bases match TRBD1. Germline V lookup: CDR1 MNHEY, CDR2 SVGAGI. This CDR3 comprises 11 residues. The V and J ends lost 9 bases and 7 bases, in that order; junction bases with no gene match: 5. CDR3 DNA: TGTGCCAGTCTCCGGGACAGTGAAGCTTTCTTT. Amino acid sequence: CASLRDSEAFF.

This chain joins TRBV11-2 and TRBJ2-7; D is ambiguous. Germline CDR1 SGHAT, CDR2 FQNNGV. The CDR3 runs to 12 residues. Trimming took 5 bases from V and 2 from J, leaving 7 bases between them. The CDR3: CASSAQTYEQYF. Written as DNA, the CDR3 is TGTGCCAGCAGCGCACAGACCTACGAGCAGTACTTC.

Concerning this clone: The same CDR3 is also encoded by other DNA sequences in this sample. The gene calls are TRBV27 and TRBJ1-5; 9 nucleotides line up with TRBD1. Unmatched junction bases numbered 1, after V lost 3 bases and J lost 4 bases. This CDR3 spans 14 amino acids. Per germline, CDR1 MNHEY and CDR2 SMNVEV (reference sequence). The CDR3 loop reads CASSLDRGNQPQHF. CDR3 nucleotide sequence: TGTGCCAGCAGTTTGGACAGGGGAAATCAGCCCCAGCATTTT.

This clone has only a few counts. The V and J genes are TRBV9 and TRBJ1-2; TRBD1 agrees at 8 bases. The V and J ends lost 3 bases and 2 bases, in that order; junction bases with no gene match: 9. The CDR3 covers 16 residues. The germline gives CDR1 SGDLS, CDR2 YYNGEE. CDR3 in DNA: TGTGCCAGCAGCGCGCCGGGGCAGGGGGCAAACTATGGCTACACCTTC. This codes for CASSAPGQGANYGYTF.

V and J are TRBV4-1 and TRBJ2-7; D is unresolved. The CDR3 extends over 14 amino acids. The germline gives CDR1 MGHRA, CDR2 YSYEKL. V gave up 1 base and J gave up 2 bases, with 9 bases separating them. Written as DNA, the CDR3 is TGCGCCAGCAGCCAAGTTCAGAGACCCTACGAGCAGTACTTC. Translation gives CASSQVQRPYEQYF.

As concerns this clone: Other DNA sequences in this sample translate to the same CDR3. The chain carries TRBV3-1 (or the pseudogene TRBV3-2) and TRBJ2-3; D call uncertain. The germline V and J ends were trimmed by 4 bases and 5 bases, with 4 bases remaining between them. The CDR3 contains 11 residues. In germline, CDR1 is LGHDT, CDR2 YNNKEL (reference sequence). The CDR3, as DNA: TGTGCCAGCAGCCCAGGAGATACGCAGTATTTT. Translated: CASSPGDTQYF.

This clone was recorded only once. This sequence joins TRBV12-3 or TRBV12-4 and TRBJ1-2; tentatively, D is TRBD1 (5 bases). Trimming left V 6 bases short and J 8 bases short, with 16 bases between. The CDR3 totals 13 residues. CDR3 protein: CASSTAGGGGYTF. The CDR3 coding sequence is TGTGCCAGCAGCACCGCCGGGGGTGGCGGCTACACCTTC.

About this clone: The junction departs from the called germline gene at one end, perhaps through a read error. This chain uses TRBV5-1 with TRBJ2-3; 9 bases map to TRBD2. This CDR3 comprises 15 residues. The germline CDR1 and CDR2 sequences are SGHRS and YFSETQ. The CDR3 is CASTLIGGRADTQYF. As DNA, the CDR3 is TGCGCCAGCACCTTGATTGGCGGGAGGGCAGATACGCAGTATTTT.

This chain uses TRBV27 with TRBJ2-1; TRBD2 is a possible D gene (6 bases). V lost 3 bases and J 0 bases, leaving 15 bases between the germline ends. There are 17 residues in the CDR3. The V gene's germline CDR1 is MNHEY and CDR2 SMNVEV (reference sequence). The CDR3 sequence: CASSFVVGGASYNEQFF. The CDR3 nucleotides are TGTGCCAGCAGTTTCGTAGTCGGCGGGGCCTCCTACAATGAGCAGTTCTTC.

This rearrangement joins TRBV28 to TRBJ1-4, with D hard to call. Germline loops: CDR1 MDHEN, CDR2 SYDVKM. V shed 8 bases and J shed 0 bases, with 10 bases lying between them. CDR3 length: 14 residues. CDR3 nucleotide sequence: TGTGCCAGCTGCCGATTCGCAACTAATGAAAAACTGTTTTTT. This translates into CASCRFATNEKLFF.

The CDR3 region is CASGGSYNQPQHF. The CDR3 coding sequence is TGTGCCAGCGGGGGAAGCTACAATCAGCCCCAGCATTTT. This chain connects TRBV2 to TRBJ1-5, with D tentatively TRBD1 (5 bases). Germline V gives CDR1 SNHLY, CDR2 FYNNEI. V dropped 8 bases and J dropped 3 bases, with 11 bases sitting between them. The CDR3 totals 13 residues. The full variable domain, rest sourced from reference TRBV2 and TRBJ1-5, is EPEVTQTPSHQVTQMGQEVILRCVPISNHLYFYWYRQILGQKVEFLVSFYNNEISEKSEIFDDQFSVERPDGSNFTLKIRSTKLEDSAMYFCASGGSYNQPQHFGDGTRLSIL.